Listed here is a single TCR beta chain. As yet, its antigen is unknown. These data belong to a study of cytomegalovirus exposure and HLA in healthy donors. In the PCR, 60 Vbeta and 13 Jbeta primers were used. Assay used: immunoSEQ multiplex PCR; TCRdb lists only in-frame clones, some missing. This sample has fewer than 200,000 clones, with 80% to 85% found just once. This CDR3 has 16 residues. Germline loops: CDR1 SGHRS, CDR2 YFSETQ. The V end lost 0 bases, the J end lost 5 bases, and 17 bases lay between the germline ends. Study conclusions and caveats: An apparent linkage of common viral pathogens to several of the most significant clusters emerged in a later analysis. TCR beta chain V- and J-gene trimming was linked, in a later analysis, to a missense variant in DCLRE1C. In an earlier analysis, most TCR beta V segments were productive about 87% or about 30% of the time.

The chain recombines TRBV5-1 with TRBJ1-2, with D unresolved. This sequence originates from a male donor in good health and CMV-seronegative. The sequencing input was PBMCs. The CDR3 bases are TGCGCCAGCAGCTTGGGCCCCTCGCTTTCAGGTTATGGCTACACCTTC. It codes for CASSLGPSLSGYGYTF.